The 3 T cell receptor beta chains listed next were all sequenced from one sample in a study of cytomegalovirus exposure and HLA in healthy donors. In the PCR, 60 Vbeta and 13 Jbeta primers were used. Clones were read by immunoSEQ multiplex PCR, and TCRdb kept only the in-frame ones, dropping some. Of more than 150,000 clones listed, 80% are singletons. The sequenced sample consisted of PBMCs. The receptors originated from a woman in her twenties or thirties in good health and CMV-seronegative.

V and J are TRBV5-1 and TRBJ1-1; D is unclear. CDR3 length: 13 residues. V was clipped by 0 bases and J by 4 bases, with 7 bases between them. CDR1 is SGHRS and CDR2 is YFSETQ in the germline V gene. CDR3 nucleotides: TGCGCCAGCAGCTTGGCAGAGGTCACTGAAGCTTTCTTT. Its protein is CASSLAEVTEAFF.

The V gene is TRBV2, the J gene TRBJ2-5, with TRBD2 matching 12 bases. CDR1 is SNHLY, CDR2 FYNNEI, per germline. The CDR3 covers 16 residues. With V trimmed by 3 bases and J by 1 base, 3 bases remained unmatched. The CDR3 DNA reads TGTGCCAGCAGTGACGGGACTAGCGGGCCCCAAGAGACCCAGTACTTC. Its translation is CASSDGTSGPQETQYF.

The gene calls are TRBV18 and TRBJ2-7; D is possibly TRBD2 (6 bases). V gave up 3 bases and J gave up 2 bases, with 11 bases separating them. The V gene's germline CDR1 is KGHSH and CDR2 LQKENI. The CDR3 extends over 14 amino acids. CDR3 amino acids: CASSPYRTTYEQYF. As DNA, the CDR3 is TGTGCCAGCTCACCGTACAGGACTACCTACGAGCAGTACTTC.